These T cell receptor beta chains were read from a single sample in a study of identical twins. TCRdb used MiXCR to reprocess the 5' RACE reads, holding one entry per CDR3 protein. The sample gives hundreds of thousands of distinct CDR3 sequences, less than 10% of which show up once; 0.8% to 1% is in the top ten. These data were also reused for a study on yellow fever vaccine responses in identical twins.

The specimen sequenced was PBMCs. These TCRs come from a woman in her late teens or twenties in good health. CDR3s include the opening cysteine and the closing phenylalanine or tryptophan. The D gene is left open where the match is weak. Clone size is stated in some rows and not others, as once, few, many or a class when expanded.

15	TRBD2	TRBV7-8	TRBJ2-7	-	TGTGCCAGCAGCCCGACTAGCGGGACCGCCTACGAGCAGTACTTC	CASSPTSGTAYEQYF
14	-	TRBV19	TRBJ2-7	-	TGTGCCAGTAGTTCGGGGAGCTTACTTATGGAGCAGTACTTC	CASSSGSLLMEQYF
16	-	TRBV28	TRBJ2-2	few	-	CASSSSTGVGTGELFF
14	-	TRBV4-1	TRBJ2-3	-	TGCGCCAGCAGCCAAGGACCCCACACAGATACGCAGTATTTT	CASSQGPHTDTQYF
18	TRBD2	TRBV7-8	TRBJ2-3	few	TGTGCCAGCAGCTATGCACCGCGGGAGGGTGGGTTCACAGATACGCAGTATTTT	CASSYAPREGGFTDTQYF
19	-	TRBV29-1	TRBJ2-1	many	TGCAGCGTCGAAATACTAGCCTCCCGCCCCCCTCTACTTTACAATGAGCAGTTCTTC	CSVEILASRPPLLYNEQFF
14	TRBD2	TRBV29-1	TRBJ2-7	few	TGCAGCGTTGGGACTAGGTTTCCCTCCTACGAGCAGTACTTC	CSVGTRFPSYEQYF
17	-	TRBV28	TRBJ2-2	few	TGTGCCAGCAGTTTAATCCTGGGAGTACGGGACACCGGGGAGCTGTTTTTT	CASSLILGVRDTGELFF
17	TRBD1	TRBV5-1	TRBJ2-3	-	TGCGCCAGCAGCCCACATAGACAGGGTGGGAGCGCAGATACGCAGTATTTT	CASSPHRQGGSADTQYF
16	-	TRBV7-8	TRBJ1-1	many	TGTGCCAGCAGCCCCGGACGGGACACGATGAACACTGAAGCTTTCTTT	CASSPGRDTMNTEAFF
14	-	TRBV6-2/TRBV6-3	TRBJ2-1	many	TGTGCCAGCAGTTACTCTAGCGGTGTAAATGAGCAGTTCTTC	CASSYSSGVNEQFF
14	TRBD2	TRBV5-5	TRBJ2-5	many	TGTGCCAGCAGCGGACTAGCGGGGCGACAGACCCAGTACTTC	CASSGLAGRQTQYF
16	TRBD1	TRBV12-3/TRBV12-4	TRBJ2-4	many	TGTGCCAGCAGTCTAGGGGACAGGGGTTCCAAAAACATTCAGTACTTC	CASSLGDRGSKNIQYF
13	-	TRBV5-1	TRBJ2-3	few	TGCGCCAGCAGCGGCACAGGGCCAGATACGCAGTATTTT	CASSGTGPDTQYF
14	-	TRBV7-3	TRBJ1-2	few	TGTGCCAGCAGCTTAAATCCCGGCGTGTATGGCTACACCTTC	CASSLNPGVYGYTF
17	TRBD2	TRBV7-6	TRBJ2-3	few	TGTGCCAGCAGCTTAGAAGGGACTAGCGGGAGCACAGATACGCAGTATTTT	CASSLEGTSGSTDTQYF
15	-	TRBV7-3	TRBJ2-1	few	TGTGCCAGCAGCTTTGAATACTCCGTCTACAATGAGCAGTTCTTC	CASSFEYSVYNEQFF
14	-	TRBV5-4	TRBJ2-3	few	TGTGCCAGCAGCCCTCAGGGGTACGCAGATACGCAGTATTTT	CASSPQGYADTQYF
12	-	TRBV7-9	TRBJ2-3	few	TGTGCCAGCAGCTTAGGAGGCTTGGCGCAGTATTTT	CASSLGGLAQYF
14	TRBD2	TRBV7-9	TRBJ2-1	many	TGTGCCAGCAGCTTATTCCTGGGGGGGAATGAGCAGTTCTTC	CASSLFLGGNEQFF
12	-	TRBV30	TRBJ2-5	-	TGTGCCTGGAGTGTACTTTCGGAGACCCAGTACTTC	CAWSVLSETQYF
16	TRBD1	TRBV7-9	TRBJ2-3	few	TGTGCCAGCAGCGGGGGACAGGGGGCGCTCCCAGATACGCAGTATTTT	CASSGGQGALPDTQYF
12	-	TRBV7-9	TRBJ2-2	many	TGTGCCAGCAGCTTACTCGGCGGGGAGCTGTTTTTT	CASSLLGGELFF
15	-	TRBV2	TRBJ2-7	-	TGTGCCAGCACCGTTCTTGGTTCCGGAGCCTACGAGCAGTACTTC	CASTVLGSGAYEQYF
15	TRBD1	TRBV7-2	TRBJ2-2	many	TGTGCCAGCAGCTCCGGGACAGGGTACACCGGGGAGCTGTTTTTT	CASSSGTGYTGELFF
14	TRBD1	TRBV5-1	TRBJ2-1	-	TGCGCCAGCAGCTTCGGGCATGACAGGGACGAGCAGTTCTTC	CASSFGHDRDEQFF
14	-	TRBV3-1	TRBJ2-7	many	TGTGCCAGCAGCCAAGATATCCGAGGGAACGAGCAGTACTTC	CASSQDIRGNEQYF
14	-	TRBV24-1	TRBJ2-1	-	TGTGCCACCAGTGAACATTCGGACAGTTCTAAGCAGTTCTTC	CATSEHSDSSKQFF
13	-	TRBV6-5	TRBJ2-7	-	TGTGCCAGCAGTTACGGCAGTTTGGACGAGCAGTACTTC	CASSYGSLDEQYF
17	TRBD1	TRBV5-1	TRBJ2-3	few	TGCGCCAGCAGCTTGGCGGTATCGGACAGGGTTGCGGGGACGCAGTATTTT	CASSLAVSDRVAGTQYF
11	-	TRBV2	TRBJ2-7	-	TGTGCCAGCATTGGCAACAACGAGCAGTACTTC	CASIGNNEQYF
14	-	TRBV20-1	TRBJ2-1	few	TGCAGTGCTAGAGAAGGGGGGGTGGACGATGAGCAGTTCTTC	CSAREGGVDDEQFF
16	TRBD2	TRBV28	TRBJ2-3	-	TGTGCCAGCAGTTACGGGGGACTAGTAAGCACAGATACGCAGTATTTT	CASSYGGLVSTDTQYF
13	-	TRBV27	TRBJ2-7	-	TGTGCCACCGGGGGACAGAACGCCTACGAGCAGTACTTC	CATGGQNAYEQYF
17	-	TRBV6-5	TRBJ2-1	many	TGTGCCAGCAGTTACTCGAAAGGTAGCTATCTTGCCAATGAGCAGTTCTTC	CASSYSKGSYLANEQFF
15	-	TRBV6-1	TRBJ2-7	-	TGTGCCAGCAGCATAAGGGGTGTTGGCTCCTACGAGCAGTACTTC	CASSIRGVGSYEQYF
13	-	TRBV4-3	TRBJ2-2	few	TGCGCCAGCAGCCCAAGCCCTGGTGGGGAGCTGTTTTTT	CASSPSPGGELFF
16	TRBD1	TRBV24-1	TRBJ2-5	few	TGTGCCACCAGTGATGGGGACAGGGGGAGGGGAGAGACCCAGTACTTC	CATSDGDRGRGETQYF
14	TRBD1	TRBV7-9	TRBJ1-1	-	TGTGCCACCAAGACAGGGGGCGACGGCACTGAAGCTTTCTTT	CATKTGGDGTEAFF
14	-	TRBV6-2/TRBV6-3	TRBJ2-7	many	TGTGCCAGCAGCTATGGACAAGGGGGGTACGAGCAGTACTTC	CASSYGQGGYEQYF